The source of this T cell receptor beta chain is a study of tumor and adjacent non-tumor tissue in lung cancer. Turning to the study itself: The cohort had about 12 adenocarcinoma, 2 squamous cell and 1 small cell patients. Stage I to III disease affected 9 to 10 men and roughly 5 women aged roughly 31 to 76. Study results and limitations: Patients with more diverse tumor TCRs had worse survival.

The library came from three nested PCR rounds adapted from ARM-PCR protocols. TCRdb re-derived calls from the multiplex PCR reads in MiXCR, one entry per CDR3 protein. The sample includes approximately 79,000 distinct CDR3 sequences, approximately 72% of them seen just once. The CDR3 is 12 amino acids. With 5 bases clipped from V and 7 bases from J, the junction kept 4 bases outside the gene matches. The germline CDR1 and CDR2 sequences are DFQATT and SNEGSKA (reference sequence). This clonotype occurred many times. The antigen is undetermined. The template was RNA from unsorted bulk tissue. Sequencing was done on a sample of lung tumor tissue. This receptor was identified in a woman in her thirties or forties with non-small cell lung cancer. V is TRBV20-1 and J is TRBJ2-7, with 11 bases that match TRBD1. The CDR3 DNA reads TGCAGTGCTCAGGACAGGGGGCAAGAGCAGTACTTC. Protein product: CSAQDRGQEQYF.